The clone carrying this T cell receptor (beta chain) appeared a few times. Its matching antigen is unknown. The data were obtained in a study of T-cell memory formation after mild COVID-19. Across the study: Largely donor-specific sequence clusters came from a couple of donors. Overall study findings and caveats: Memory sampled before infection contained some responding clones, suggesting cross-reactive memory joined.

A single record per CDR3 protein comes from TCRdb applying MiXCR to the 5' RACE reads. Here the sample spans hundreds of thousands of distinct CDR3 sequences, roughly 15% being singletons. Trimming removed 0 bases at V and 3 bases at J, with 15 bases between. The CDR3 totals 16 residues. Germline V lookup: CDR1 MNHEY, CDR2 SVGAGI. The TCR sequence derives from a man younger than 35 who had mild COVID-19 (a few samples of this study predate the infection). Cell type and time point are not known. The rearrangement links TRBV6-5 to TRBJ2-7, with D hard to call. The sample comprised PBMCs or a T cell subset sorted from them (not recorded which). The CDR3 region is CASSYSSEGLGYEQYV. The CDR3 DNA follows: TGTGCCAGCAGTTACTCGAGTGAAGGGTTAGGCTACGAGCAGTACGTC.